A single T cell receptor beta chain is shown here with its context. The table lists this clone with a count of one. Its antigen specificity is not known. Base qualities are not recorded, but no much larger clone differs from it by a single base. These data come from a study of blood T cell repertoires in COVID-19 (dated by TCRdb to about 2020). Regarding the complete study: The collaborator samples originated in the United States, Italy and Spain and spanned the acute and convalescent phases of COVID-19. The prospective study material was composed of cDNA or gDNA derived from T cells, B-cell-depleted T cells, or PBMCs. Deeply sampled blood TCRbeta repertoires from subjects exposed to, actively infected with, or recovered from COVID-19 were included in the dataset. A freely available public database, intended as a resource for researchers studying the immune response to SARS-CoV-2, is where the repertoires were released. Samples were obtained from the ongoing ImmuneRACE study (first 160 participants) and from 1,254 subjects provided by 6 global collaborators. The sample metadata nearly always contained a de-identified subject ID, COVID-19 status, age in years and sex. Where HLA class I and class II types were available, the types were taken from metadata supplied by the sample provider, not from assay-based typing. What the research found in general, with its limitations: The quantity of clinical and demographic metadata differed by source and by participant and was supplied without curation.

In the prospective study, participants were about 18 to 89 years old, resided in about two dozen geographic areas of the United States, and were enrolled through a virtual design. To assign participants to cohorts, the prospective study relied on clinical history that participants themselves reported in a screening survey and a study questionnaire. In the prospective study, mobile phlebotomists collected whole blood, serum and a nasopharyngeal or oropharyngeal swab from each participant. Participants in the prospective study had the option to provide additional blood draws and questionnaires over a roughly 2-month period. Prospective study blood samples were shipped either frozen or at room temperature before DNA extraction. The CDR3 numbers 16 residues from cysteine through phenylalanine. This entry keeps only the CDR3 DNA: 48 bases, framed from base 1. The germline V gene (reference sequence) provides CDR1 PRHDT and CDR2 FYEKMQ. At the junction V is shortened by 4 bases and J by 6 bases; bases outside the gene matches: 5.

The immunoSEQ Assay, a bias-controlled multiplex PCR, was used to amplify TCRbeta CDR3 regions from genomic DNA. The authors processed their data as follows. Within the assay, amplification of reference gene primers was used to estimate how many nucleated cells each sample contained. To quantify the absolute abundance of each unique TCRbeta CDR3 rearrangement, sequence reads were collapsed and filtered. Productive Simpson clonality was computed per sample as the square root of Simpson's diversity index over productive rearrangements. This immuneACCESS table, as held by TCRdb, lists in-frame sequences with V and J called but not all clones. Of the missing ones, under half trace to an unresolved V gene in checked studies; the others have no known cause. That table supplies the V and J calls and clone size; D and trimming were determined from the DNA. The sample table lists about 300,000 clones, 85% to 90% of them with a count of one. The ten largest clonotypes hold around 4.5% of the sample.

This sequence originates from a young woman with acute COVID-19. The sample consisted of PBMCs or T cells enriched from blood (not recorded which). The sequence links TRBV13 to TRBJ2-2; 13 bases in between match TRBD2. The DNA reads TGTGCCAGCAGCTCCAGACTAGCGGGAGGCCCCGGGGAGCTGTTTTTT. The encoded protein is CASSSRLAGGPGELFF.